This T cell receptor beta chain stems from a study of cytomegalovirus exposure and HLA in healthy donors. A multiplex PCR was run with 60 Vbeta primers and 13 Jbeta primers. Using immunoSEQ multiplex PCR, the repertoire was profiled, and TCRdb retains in-frame clones only, with some absent. Counted here are around 130,000 clones, 80% occurring once; the ten biggest clones make up 3% to 4%. This CDR3 has 16 residues. The germline V gene has CDR1 SGHTA and CDR2 FQGNSA. Germline trimming cut 1 base from V and 0 bases from J; bases unmatched to any gene: 3. Comments on this clone: As yet, its antigen is unknown.

General study points: The study listed roughly 160 cytomegalovirus-associated TCR beta chains. A later analysis by the authors found several of the most significant clusters apparently linked to common viral pathogens.

V and J are TRBV7-2 and TRBJ2-3; 8 bases agree with TRBD1. The sequenced sample consisted of PBMCs. The sequence derives from a woman aged 35 to 49 in good health and CMV-seronegative. CDR3 in amino acids: CASSLGQGASTDTQYF. The CDR3 DNA reads as TGTGCCAGCAGCTTAGGCCAGGGGGCGAGCACAGATACGCAGTATTTT.